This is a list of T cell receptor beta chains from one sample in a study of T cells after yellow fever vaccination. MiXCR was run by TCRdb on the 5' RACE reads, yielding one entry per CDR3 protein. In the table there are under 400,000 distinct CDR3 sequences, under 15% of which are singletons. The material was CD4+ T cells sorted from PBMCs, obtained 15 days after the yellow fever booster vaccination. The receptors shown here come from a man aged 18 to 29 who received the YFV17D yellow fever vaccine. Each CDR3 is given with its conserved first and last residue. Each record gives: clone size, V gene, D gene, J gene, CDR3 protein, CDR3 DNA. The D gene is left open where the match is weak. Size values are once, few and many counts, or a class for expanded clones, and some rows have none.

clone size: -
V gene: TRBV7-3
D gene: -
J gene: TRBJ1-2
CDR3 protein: CASSLDENYGYTF
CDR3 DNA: TGTGCCAGCAGCTTAGACGAGAACTATGGCTACACCTTC

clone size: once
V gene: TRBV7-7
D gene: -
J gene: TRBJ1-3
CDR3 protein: CASSRGTSSGNTIYF
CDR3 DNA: TGTGCTAGCAGCCGCGGGACGAGCTCTGGAAACACCATATATTTT

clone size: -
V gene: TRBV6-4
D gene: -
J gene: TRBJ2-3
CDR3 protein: CASSPREGASTDTQYF
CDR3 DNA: TGTGCCAGCAGTCCACGGGAGGGGGCCAGCACAGATACGCAGTATTTT

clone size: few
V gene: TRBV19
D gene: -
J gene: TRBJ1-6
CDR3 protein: CASSTGAGGNSPLHF
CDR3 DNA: TGTGCCAGTAGTACCGGGGCCGGAGGTAATTCACCCCTCCACTTT

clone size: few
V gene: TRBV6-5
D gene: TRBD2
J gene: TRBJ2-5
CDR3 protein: CASSGTSGGARTQYF
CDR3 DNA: TGTGCCAGCAGTGGCACTAGCGGGGGGGCCCGGACCCAGTACTTC

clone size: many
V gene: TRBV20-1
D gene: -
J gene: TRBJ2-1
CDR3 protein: CSATSGGSEQFF
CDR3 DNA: TGCAGTGCTACCAGCGGTGGGAGCGAGCAGTTCTTC

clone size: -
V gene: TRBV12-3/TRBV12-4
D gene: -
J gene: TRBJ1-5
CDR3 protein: CASSLQMNQPQHF
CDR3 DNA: TGTGCCAGCAGCCTCCAGATGAATCAGCCCCAGCATTTT

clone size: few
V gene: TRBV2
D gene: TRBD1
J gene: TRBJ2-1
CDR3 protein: CASRTGLEQFF
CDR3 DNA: TGTGCCAGCAGGACAGGGCTTGAGCAGTTCTTC

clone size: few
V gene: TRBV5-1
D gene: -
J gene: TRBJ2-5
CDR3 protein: CASSLLAIQETQYF
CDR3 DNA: TGCGCCAGCAGCTTGTTGGCTATCCAAGAGACCCAGTACTTC

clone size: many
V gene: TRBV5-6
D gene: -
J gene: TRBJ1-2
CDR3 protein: CASSGTPNYGYTF
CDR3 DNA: TGTGCCAGCAGCGGGACTCCGAACTATGGCTACACCTTC

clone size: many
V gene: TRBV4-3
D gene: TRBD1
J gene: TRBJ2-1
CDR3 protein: CASSLIRGYTYNEQFF
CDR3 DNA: TGCGCCAGCAGCCTGATCAGGGGGTACACCTACAATGAGCAGTTCTTC

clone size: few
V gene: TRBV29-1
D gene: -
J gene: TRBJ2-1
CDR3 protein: CSVDGGTPRFDEQFF
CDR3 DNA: TGCAGCGTTGACGGCGGGACTCCCCGCTTTGATGAGCAGTTCTTC

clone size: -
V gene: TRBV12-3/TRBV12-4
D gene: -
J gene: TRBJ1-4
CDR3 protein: CASSPRAINEKLFF
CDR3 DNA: TGTGCCAGCAGTCCCCGGGCGATTAATGAAAAACTGTTTTTT

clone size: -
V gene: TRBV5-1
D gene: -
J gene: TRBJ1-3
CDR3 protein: CASSPVSSGNTIYF
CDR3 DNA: TGCGCCAGCAGCCCGGTGAGCTCTGGAAACACCATATATTTT

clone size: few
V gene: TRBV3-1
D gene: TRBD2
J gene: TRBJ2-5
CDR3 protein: CASNRAGVQETQYF
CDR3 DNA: TGTGCCAGCAATCGAGCGGGGGTGCAAGAGACCCAGTACTTC

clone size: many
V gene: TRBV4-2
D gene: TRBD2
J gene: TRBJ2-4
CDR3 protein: CASSQEITSGGRNIQYF
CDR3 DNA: TGTGCCAGCAGCCAAGAAATAACTAGCGGGGGAAGGAACATTCAGTACTTC

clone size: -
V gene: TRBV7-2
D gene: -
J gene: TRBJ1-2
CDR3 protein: CASSKTLGGPNYGYTF
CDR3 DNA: TGTGCCAGCAGCAAAACCCTGGGGGGCCCGAACTATGGCTACACCTTC